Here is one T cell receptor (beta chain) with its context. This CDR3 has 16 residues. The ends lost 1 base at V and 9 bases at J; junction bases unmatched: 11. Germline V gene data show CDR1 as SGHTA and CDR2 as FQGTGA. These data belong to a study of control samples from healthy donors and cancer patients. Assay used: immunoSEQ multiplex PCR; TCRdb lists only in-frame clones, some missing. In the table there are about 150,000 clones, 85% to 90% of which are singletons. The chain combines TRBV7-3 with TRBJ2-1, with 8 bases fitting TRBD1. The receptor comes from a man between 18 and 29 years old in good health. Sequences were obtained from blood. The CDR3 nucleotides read TGTGCCAGCAGCTTAATACGGACAGGGAGGTCCGGTGAGCAGTTCTTC. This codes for CASSLIRTGRSGEQFF.